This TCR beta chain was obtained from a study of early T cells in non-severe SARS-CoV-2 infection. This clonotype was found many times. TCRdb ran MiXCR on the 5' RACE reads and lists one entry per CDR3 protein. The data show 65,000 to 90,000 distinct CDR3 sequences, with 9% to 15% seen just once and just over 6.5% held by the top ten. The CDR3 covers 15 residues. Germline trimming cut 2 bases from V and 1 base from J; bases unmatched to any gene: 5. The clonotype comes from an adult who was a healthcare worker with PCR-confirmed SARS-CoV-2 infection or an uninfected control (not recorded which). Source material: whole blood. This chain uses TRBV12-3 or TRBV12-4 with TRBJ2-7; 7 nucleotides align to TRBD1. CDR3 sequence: CASSLTGTESYEQYF. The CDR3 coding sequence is TGTGCCAGCAGTTTAACCGGGACAGAGTCCTACGAGCAGTACTTC.